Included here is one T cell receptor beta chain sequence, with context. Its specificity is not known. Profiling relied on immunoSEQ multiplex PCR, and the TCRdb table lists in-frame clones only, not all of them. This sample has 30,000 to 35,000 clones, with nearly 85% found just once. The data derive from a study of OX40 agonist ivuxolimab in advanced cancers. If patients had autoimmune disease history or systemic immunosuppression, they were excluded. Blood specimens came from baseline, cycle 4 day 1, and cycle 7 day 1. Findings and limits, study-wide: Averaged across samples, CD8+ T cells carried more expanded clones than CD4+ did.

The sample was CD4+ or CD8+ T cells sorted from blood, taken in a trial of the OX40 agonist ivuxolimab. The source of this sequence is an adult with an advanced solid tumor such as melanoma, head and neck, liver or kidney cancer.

The CDR3 here is CASLTYRDSLIQPQHF. The CDR3 DNA follows: TGTGCCAGCTTAACCTACCGGGACAGCTTAATCCAGCCCCAGCATTTT. V is TRBV28 and J is TRBJ1-5, with 7 bases matching TRBD1. Germline CDR1 and CDR2: MDHEN and SYDVKM. This CDR3 has 16 amino acids. After removal of 8 bases from V and 7 bases from J, the junction contained 17 bases not matched to a gene. The full variable domain, in which reference TRBV28 and TRBJ1-5 provide the parts outside the CDR3, is DVKVTQSSRYLVKRTGEKVFLECVQDMDHENMFWYRQDPGLGLRLIYFSYDVKMKEKGDIPEGYSVSREKKERFSLILESASTNQTSMYLCASLTYRDSLIQPQHFGDGTRLSIL.